A selection of T cell receptor beta chains follows, all from one sample in a study of radiation and T cells in renal cell carcinoma. Data came from immunoSEQ multiplex PCR; TCRdb stores just in-frame clones and leaves some out. The sample consists of roughly 120,000 clones, roughly 80% of them appearing once. The material was blood, obtained from a patient whose treatment included radiotherapy and nephrectomy. The receptor source for this set is a woman aged 55-69 years with renal cell carcinoma. The CDR3 runs from the conserved cysteine through the conserved F or W. Each record gives: V gene, clone size, D gene, J gene, CDR3 protein, CDR3 DNA. The D gene is left open where the match is weak. The listing skips clone size in some rows; elsewhere it reads once, few, many or a size class.

TRBV19	-	-	TRBJ1-1	CASSIGAGVPEAFF	TGTGCCAGTAGTATAGGGGCAGGGGTTCCTGAAGCTTTCTTT
TRBV29-1	-	TRBD2	TRBJ2-1	CSVELLTSGGPEQFF	TGCAGCGTTGAACTCCTGACTAGCGGGGGGCCTGAGCAGTTCTTC
TRBV5-5	-	-	TRBJ1-1	CASSPLQRNTEAFF	TGTGCCAGCAGCCCCCTACAGAGGAACACTGAAGCTTTCTTT
TRBV7-2	once	TRBD2	TRBJ2-7	CASSLAAGGSYEQYF	TGTGCCAGCAGCTTAGCGGCGGGGGGTTCCTACGAGCAGTACTTC
TRBV28	-	-	TRBJ2-7	CASYQPAGSSYEQYF	TGTGCCAGCTATCAACCGGCTGGGAGCTCCTACGAGCAGTACTTC
TRBV28	-	-	TRBJ2-6	CASSLQGSGANVLTF	TGTGCCAGCAGTTTGCAGGGCTCTGGGGCCAACGTCCTGACTTTC
TRBV18	-	-	TRBJ2-5	CASSPRDPKETQYF	TGTGCCAGCTCACCCAGGGACCCGAAAGAGACCCAGTACTTC
TRBV27	once	-	TRBJ1-2	CASSLGINYGYTF	TGTGCCAGCAGTTTAGGAATTAACTATGGCTACACCTTC
TRBV5-1	-	-	TRBJ2-3	CASSAGPGTDTQYF	TGCGCCAGCAGCGCCGGACCCGGCACAGATACGCAGTATTTT
TRBV15	-	-	TRBJ2-7	CATSRDKGSYEQYF	TGTGCCACCAGCAGAGATAAGGGCTCCTACGAGCAGTACTTC
TRBV19	-	-	TRBJ1-1	CASSTRRYENTEAFF	TGTGCCAGTAGTACCAGACGGTACGAGAACACTGAAGCTTTCTTT
TRBV6-1	few	-	TRBJ1-2	CASSAYGLSDYGYTF	TGTGCCAGCAGTGCCTATGGACTGTCGGACTATGGCTACACCTTC
TRBV27	-	-	TRBJ2-2	CASSFERQAITGELFF	TGTGCCAGCAGTTTCGAGCGGCAGGCAATCACCGGGGAGCTGTTTTTT
TRBV5-1	-	TRBD1	TRBJ2-1	CASSLEGQAYNEQFF	TGCGCCAGCAGCTTGGAGGGACAGGCCTACAATGAGCAGTTCTTC
TRBV9	many	-	TRBJ1-1	CASSEGMNTEAFF	TGTGCCAGCAGCGAGGGCATGAACACTGAAGCTTTCTTT
TRBV27	once	-	TRBJ2-7	CASSPMDSSYEQYF	TGTGCCAGCAGTCCCATGGACAGTTCTTACGAGCAGTACTTC
TRBV7-9	-	-	TRBJ2-1	CASSSLGWMNNEQFF	TGTGCCAGCAGCTCACTAGGATGGATGAACAATGAGCAGTTCTTC
TRBV30	-	-	TRBJ2-2	CACSLDSGAGLPGELFF	TGTGCATGCAGTTTAGACTCGGGGGCAGGGTTGCCCGGGGAGCTGTTTTTT
TRBV19	-	-	TRBJ2-2	CASTTRGNTGELFF	TGTGCCAGTACCACAAGGGGGAACACCGGGGAGCTGTTTTTT
TRBV28	-	-	TRBJ1-2	CASSSRFYTF	TGTGCCAGCAGTTCCAGGTTTTACACCTTC
TRBV28	-	-	TRBJ2-3	CASSGTVSTDTQYF	TGTGCCAGCTCTGGGACGGTGAGCACAGATACGCAGTATTTT
TRBV28	once	TRBD2	TRBJ2-3	CASSLTSGRSDTQYF	TGTGCCAGCAGTTTAACTAGCGGGAGATCAGATACGCAGTATTTT
TRBV10-1	-	-	TRBJ2-7	CASSESGATSYEQYF	TGCGCCAGCAGTGAGTCTGGGGCCACCTCCTACGAGCAGTACTTC
TRBV2	-	-	TRBJ2-1	CASSEIRYNEQFF	TGTGCCAGCAGTGAGATCCGTTACAATGAGCAGTTCTTC
TRBV11-3	-	-	TRBJ2-1	CASSPPGDEQFF	TGTGCCAGCAGCCCCCCGGGAGATGAGCAGTTCTTC
TRBV9	many	-	TRBJ1-4	CASSPRDGGGKLFF	TGTGCCAGCAGCCCCCGGGACGGAGGGGGGAAACTGTTTTTT
TRBV9	-	-	TRBJ2-6	CASSARPAGFEAGANVLTF	TGTGCCAGCAGCGCCCGCCCCGCGGGCTTTGAGGCTGGGGCCAACGTCCTGACTTTC
TRBV6-1	few	-	TRBJ2-6	CASTEHFSGANVLTF	TGTGCCAGCACCGAACATTTCTCTGGGGCCAACGTCCTGACTTTC
TRBV29-1	-	TRBD1	TRBJ2-7	CSVYTGTGEYEQYF	TGCAGCGTATACACCGGGACAGGGGAATACGAGCAGTACTTC
TRBV30	once	TRBD1	TRBJ1-3	CAWINRGPGNTIYF	TGTGCCTGGATAAACAGGGGGCCTGGAAACACCATATATTTT
TRBV18	-	-	TRBJ2-2	CASSPANTGELFF	TGTGCCAGCTCACCAGCCAACACCGGGGAGCTGTTTTTT
TRBV5-6	-	TRBD1	TRBJ1-5	CASSFLQGLGNQPQHF	TGTGCCAGCAGCTTTTTACAGGGGCTAGGCAATCAGCCCCAGCATTTT
TRBV10-3	-	TRBD2	TRBJ2-3	CAISESGLAGDSTDTQYF	TGTGCCATCAGTGAGTCGGGGCTAGCGGGTGATAGCACAGATACGCAGTATTTT
TRBV18	-	-	TRBJ1-5	CASSPEGNQPQHF	TGTGCCAGCTCACCCGAGGGTAATCAGCCCCAGCATTTT
TRBV5-6	-	TRBD2	TRBJ2-7	CASSVMTSGLYEQYF	TGTGCCAGCAGCGTAATGACTAGCGGGTTGTACGAGCAGTACTTC
TRBV25-1	-	TRBD1	TRBJ1-4	CASSGTGEGEKLFF	TGTGCCAGCAGCGGGACAGGGGAGGGGGAAAAACTGTTTTTT
TRBV27	-	-	TRBJ2-5	CASSLSWGIQETQYF	TGTGCCAGCAGTTTATCATGGGGAATCCAAGAGACCCAGTACTTC
TRBV7-3	few	-	TRBJ2-2	CASSSNRNTGELFF	TGTGCCAGCAGCTCAAACAGGAACACCGGGGAGCTGTTTTTT
TRBV9	-	-	TRBJ2-1	CASSVDDSGPSYNEQFF	TGTGCCAGCAGCGTAGATGATAGCGGCCCCTCCTACAATGAGCAGTTCTTC
TRBV18	-	TRBD2	TRBJ2-7	CASSPPGGGSSYEQYF	TGTGCCAGCTCACCACCGGGCGGGGGGAGCTCCTACGAGCAGTACTTC
TRBV9	-	TRBD1	TRBJ1-4	CASSAWDSNNEKLFF	TGTGCCAGCAGCGCGTGGGACAGTAATAATGAAAAACTGTTTTTT
TRBV2	-	-	TRBJ2-7	CASSDIRFYEQYF	TGTGCCAGCAGTGATATTCGATTCTACGAGCAGTACTTC
TRBV6-6	-	-	TRBJ1-2	CASSYYSHGYTF	TGTGCCAGCAGTTACTACAGCCACGGCTACACCTTC
TRBV9	-	-	TRBJ1-3	CASSVDWMAGNTIYF	TGTGCCAGCAGCGTAGATTGGATGGCTGGAAACACCATATATTTT
TRBV6-5	-	-	TRBJ1-3	CASNRDPDGNTIYF	TGTGCCAGCAACCGGGACCCGGACGGAAACACCATATATTTT